The clone carrying this TCR beta chain was observed many times. What it binds is unknown. The data belong to a study of Graves' ophthalmopathy and Graves' hyperthyroidism. Regarding the study as a whole: Also, most clonotypes expanded in the thyroid above 0.001 frequency appeared in blood.

The CDR3 has 15 residues. Germline lookup yields CDR1 MDHEN and CDR2 SYDVKM. Trimming took 6 bases from V and 2 from J, leaving 17 bases between them. RNA transcripts were the source from which TCR beta CDR3 regions were amplified. First-round RT-PCR with HTBI primers preceded a second-round multiplex PCR. TCRdb re-derived calls from the multiplex PCR reads in MiXCR, one entry per CDR3 protein. This sample yields some 520,000 distinct CDR3 sequences, of which approximately 15% are seen a single time; over 7.5% belongs to the top ten. The V gene is TRBV28, the J gene TRBJ2-7; D may be TRBD2 (6 bases). This receptor was obtained from a woman in her twenties or thirties with Graves' ophthalmopathy. The material sequenced was blood. The CDR3, as DNA: TGTGCCAGCAGAGGCCCCGGGCGGACTACCTACGAGCAGTACTTC. It translates to CASRGPGRTTYEQYF.